This record looks at one T cell receptor beta chain sequence and its context. Its antigen remains unidentified. Caucasian, healthy and from Russia, the donors were aged between about 6 and 90. These data belong to a study of blood T cells in healthy people across ages. The study's findings and limits: Naive and antigen-experienced cells were not separated, limiting conclusive comparison.

The CDR3 runs to 11 residues. Germline V lookup: CDR1 MNHEY, CDR2 SVGAGI. The V and J ends lost 8 bases and 0 bases respectively, with 2 bases between them. The authors ran a second PCR of 7 to 11 cycles using a sample-barcoded 5' primer and a J-beta primer mix. Each CDR3 protein is one row after TCRdb ran MiXCR on the 5' RACE reads. The sample lists around 750,000 distinct CDR3 sequences, 50% to 65% seen once, with roughly 40% in the top ten. This TCR was recovered from a man at least 80 years old in good health. The chain employs TRBV6-5 and TRBJ2-4; D gene ambiguous. Specimen: blood. The DNA of the CDR3 is TGTGCCAGCCTAGCCAAAAACATTCAGTACTTC. Translation: CASLAKNIQYF.